These 22 T cell receptor beta chains were sequenced from one sample in a study of blood T cell repertoires in COVID-19. The protocol was immunoSEQ multiplex PCR, while the TCRdb copy is restricted to in-frame clones and leaves out a portion. The sample yields about 150,000 clones, 86% seen once. The sample taken for sequencing was peripheral blood. These receptors were obtained from a man aged 50 or older with active or convalescent COVID-19.

This clone has more than one count but fewer than ten. J is TRBJ1-6 and V is TRBV27; unclear D gene. The germline V gene has CDR1 MNHEY and CDR2 SMNVEV (reference sequence). CDR3 length: 14 residues. V lost 9 bases to trimming and J lost 7 bases, with 16 bases between them. Written as DNA, the CDR3 is TGTGCCAGTAAGATTAGTTCGTGGAATTCACCCCTCCACTTT. It yields the protein CASKISSWNSPLHF.

This clone was detected only a few times. The V and J genes are TRBV6-5 and TRBJ1-1; maybe TRBD1 (5 bases). Between the trimmed V and J ends, which lost 0 bases and 0 bases, there was a span of 5 bases. The CDR3 has 14 amino acids. The germline V gene has CDR1 MNHEY and CDR2 SVGAGI. CDR3 nucleotide sequence: TGTGCCAGCAGTTACTCAGGGGTGAACACTGAAGCTTTCTTT. This sequence encodes CASSYSGVNTEAFF.

This chain links TRBV28 with TRBJ2-1; 8 bases fit TRBD2. Germline trimming cut 3 bases from V and 2 bases from J; bases unmatched to any gene: 6. CDR1 is MDHEN, CDR2 SYDVKM, per germline. CDR3 length: 16 residues. The CDR3 DNA is TGTGCCAGCAGTTTTTATGGCGGGAGGACCTACAATGAGCAGTTCTTC. Protein sequence: CASSFYGGRTYNEQFF.

The CDR3 bases are TGTGCCAGCAGTGTTTTGAGACAGGGGAGGGGCAAGGAGCAGTACTTC. Protein product: CASSVLRQGRGKEQYF. The genes are TRBV6-1 and TRBJ2-7; a weak D match, TRBD1 (8 bases). Deletions cut 4 bases from V and 7 bases from J, with 23 bases between. The CDR3 totals 16 residues. Germline V gene data show CDR1 as MNHNS and CDR2 as SASEGT.

The gene calls are TRBV18 and TRBJ1-4; 8 nucleotides agree with TRBD1. Germline V gives CDR1 KGHSH, CDR2 LQKENI. This CDR3 comprises 16 residues. J gave up 0 bases and V 4 bases, and 4 bases lay outside the gene matches. The CDR3 nucleotides read TGTGCCAGCTCACGACAGGGGCCAGCAACTAATGAAAAACTGTTTTTT. Translated: CASSRQGPATNEKLFF.

The chain joins TRBV3-1 (or the pseudogene TRBV3-2) to TRBJ2-3; 12 bases align to TRBD2. After removal of 5 bases from V and 5 bases from J, the junction contained 14 bases not matched to a gene. Germline assignment: CDR1 LGHDT and CDR2 YNNKEL (reference sequence). The CDR3 runs 18 residues. CDR3 region: CASSASSLAGGAQDTQYF. CDR3 DNA: TGTGCCAGCAGCGCATCAAGCCTAGCGGGAGGGGCGCAAGATACGCAGTATTTT.

This clone appeared once. V usage is TRBV4-2 and J usage is TRBJ2-4; D perhaps matches TRBD2 (6 bases). The ends were cut back, 0 bases at V and 6 bases at J, with 12 bases in the middle. From germline, CDR1 is LGHNA and CDR2 YNFKEQ. CDR3 size: 15 residues. The CDR3 DNA reads TGTGCCAGCAGCCAAGATAGGGTAGCGGCAAACATTCAGTACTTC. It translates to CASSQDRVAANIQYF.

The chain links TRBV11-2 to TRBJ2-5; TRBD1 is a possible D gene (6 bases). The CDR3 loop spans 14 amino acids. Germline V gene lookup returns CDR1 SGHAT and CDR2 FQNNGV. With 3 bases removed from V and 4 bases from J, the gap between germline ends came to 12 bases. The CDR3 loop reads CASSLGALTETQYF. Written as DNA, the CDR3 is TGTGCCAGCAGCTTGGGGGCACTCACAGAGACCCAGTACTTC.

The J gene is TRBJ1-3, the V gene TRBV5-1; D is uncertain. The CDR3 consists of 14 residues. CDR1 is SGHRS, CDR2 YFSETQ, per germline. Between the trimmed V and J ends, which lost 4 bases and 0 bases, there was a span of 8 bases. The CDR3 DNA follows: TGCGCCAGCAGCCCCGCGTCCTCTGGAAACACCATATATTTT. Amino acids: CASSPASSGNTIYF.

The rearrangement joins TRBV5-8 to TRBJ1-1; a weak D match, TRBD1 (5 bases). CDR1 and CDR2 (germline): SGHTS, YDEGEE. V was shortened by 4 bases and J by 8 bases, with 9 bases between the two germline ends. This CDR3 is 11 amino acids long. The chain's CDR3 is CASSVNREAFF. CDR3 coding DNA: TGTGCCAGCAGCGTGAACAGGGAAGCTTTCTTT.

The rearrangement joins TRBV29-1 to TRBJ1-2; 8 bases agree with TRBD1. The CDR3 consists of 12 residues. The V and J ends lost 6 bases and 8 bases, in that order; junction bases with no gene match: 8. Germline CDR1 is SQVTM and CDR2 is ANQGSEA. CDR3 sequence reads: CSVTRGRKGYTF. The CDR3 DNA sequence: TGCAGCGTCACCAGGGGGCGCAAGGGCTACACCTTC.

The chain couples TRBV28 to TRBJ1-5; D is unresolved. The CDR3 length is 19 residues. Germline V gene lookup returns CDR1 MDHEN and CDR2 SYDVKM. Between the trimmed V and J ends, which lost 5 bases and 0 bases, there was a span of 23 bases. As DNA, the CDR3 is TGTGCCAGCAGTGCCGTCGGGAGTACTCAGCTTTATAGCAATCAGCCCCAGCATTTT. Encoded protein: CASSAVGSTQLYSNQPQHF.

This chain joins TRBV7-9 and TRBJ1-5; D ambiguous. V lost 8 bases to trimming and J lost 5 bases, with 16 bases between them. This CDR3 spans 14 amino acids. Per germline, CDR1 SEHNR and CDR2 FQNEAQ (reference sequence). The CDR3 is CASLESGRHQPQHF. DNA for the CDR3: TGTGCCAGCCTCGAGAGCGGCCGCCATCAGCCCCAGCATTTT. Full variable domain (missing parts from reference TRBV7-9 and TRBJ1-5): DTGVSQNPRHKITKRGQNVTFRCDPISEHNRLYWYRQTLGQGPEFLTYFQNEAQLEKSRLLSDRFSAERPKGSFSTLEIQRTEQGDSAMYLCASLESGRHQPQHFGDGTRLSIL.

The chain recombines TRBV7-2 with TRBJ1-1, with 7 bases fitting TRBD1. V lost 3 bases to trimming and J lost 6 bases; unmatched junction nucleotides: 4. The CDR3 sequence is 13 residues long. Germline CDR1 SGHTA, CDR2 FQGNSA. The CDR3 DNA reads as TGTGCCAGCAGCTTGACAGGGAAGGCTGAAGCTTTCTTT. It is translated as CASSLTGKAEAFF.

This clone was observed a few times. The V gene is TRBV19, the J gene TRBJ1-1; D is possibly TRBD1 (6 bases). CDR1 and CDR2 (germline): LNHDA, SQIVND (reference sequence). V gave up 6 bases and J gave up 4 bases, with 15 bases separating them. The CDR3 runs 14 residues. CDR3 loop: CASSPRGRGTEAFF. CDR3 bases: TGTGCCAGTAGCCCTAGGGGGAGGGGCACTGAAGCTTTCTTT.

The chain employs TRBV4-2 and TRBJ1-5; D possibly corresponds to TRBD1 (6 bases). Trimming removed 1 base at V and 9 bases at J, with 16 bases between. The germline V gene has CDR1 LGHNA and CDR2 YNFKEQ. This CDR3 contains 15 residues. Here the CDR3 reads CASSQVGREGVPQHF. The CDR3 DNA reads as TGTGCCAGCAGCCAAGTGGGCAGGGAGGGGGTGCCCCAGCATTTT.

V gene TRBV29-1 combines with J gene TRBJ2-1; 10 bases are a match to TRBD2. V lost 7 bases, J lost 4 bases, and 10 bases stayed unmatched. Looked up from germline, CDR1 is SQVTM and CDR2 is ANQGSEA. There are 15 residues in the CDR3. The CDR3 nucleotides are TGCAGCGCCGCAACCGGGACTAGCGAGTACAATGAGCAGTTCTTC. It specifies CSAATGTSEYNEQFF.

This clone was detected only once. CDR3 protein: CASSQVMESPSPLHF. For the CDR3, the DNA is TGTGCCAGCAGCCAAGTCATGGAGTCGCCTTCACCCCTCCACTTT. The rearrangement links TRBV4-2 to TRBJ1-6, with D unresolved. Per germline, CDR1 LGHNA and CDR2 YNFKEQ. The CDR3 contains 15 residues. V was shortened by 1 base and J by 9 bases, with 13 bases between the two germline ends.

The chain employs TRBV30 and TRBJ2-4; 7 bases match TRBD1. With V trimmed by 3 bases and J by 7 bases, 0 bases remained unmatched. The CDR3 sequence is 11 residues long. In germline, CDR1 is GTSNPN, CDR2 SVGIG (reference sequence). The CDR3 DNA reads TGTGCCTGGAGGACAGGGAACATTCAGTACTTC. This sequence encodes CAWRTGNIQYF.

This chain links TRBV6-5 with TRBJ1-2; TRBD1 might be the D (6 bases). The CDR3 spans 13 residues. Germline V lookup: CDR1 MNHEY, CDR2 SVGAGI. The ends were cut back, 2 bases at V and 8 bases at J, with 12 bases in the middle. CDR3 DNA sequence: TGTGCCAGCAGTTACGGTTCAGGGGTCGGCTACACCTTC. Protein product: CASSYGSGVGYTF.

The chain carries TRBV6-5 and TRBJ1-4; D gene unclear. The V gene lost 9 bases and the J gene lost 4 bases, with 12 bases spanning the gap. The CDR3 sequence is 13 residues long. From germline, CDR1 is MNHEY and CDR2 SVGAGI. The CDR3 sequence: CASSSLSNEKLFF. The CDR3 region has the DNA TGTGCCAGTTCTTCCCTTAGTAATGAAAAACTGTTTTTT.

The chain is built from TRBV6-2 or TRBV6-3 and TRBJ2-5; D possibly corresponds to TRBD1 (6 bases). CDR1 and CDR2 (germline): MNHEY, SVGEGT. The CDR3 runs 15 residues. Trimming stripped 5 bases from V and 7 bases from J, with 20 bases between. The chain's CDR3 is CASSHGQLEGGTQYF. The CDR3 DNA sequence: TGTGCCAGCAGTCACGGACAGCTCGAAGGGGGGACCCAGTACTTC.